Below are 18 T cell receptor beta chains sequenced from a single sample in a study of blood T cells in healthy people across ages. A sample-barcoded 5' primer and a J-beta primer mix were used in a second PCR of about 6 to 11 cycles. Via MiXCR, TCRdb re-called the 5' RACE reads, giving one row per CDR3 protein. The repertoire holds around 1.5 million distinct CDR3 sequences, 30% to 40% seen once, with roughly 10% in the top ten. Sequencing was performed on blood. The source of these receptors is a woman under 40 in good health.

In the case of this clonotype: A clone one base away is much larger, so this may be a read error. This chain uses TRBV20-1 with TRBJ2-5, with D perhaps matching TRBD1 or TRBD2 (6 bases each). The CDR3 has 13 residues. Germline lookup yields CDR1 DFQATT and CDR2 SNEGSKA (reference sequence). Written as DNA, the CDR3 is TGCAGTGCTCTTACCGGGGGCCAAGGGACCCAGTACTTC. It encodes CSALTGGQGTQYF.

The gene calls are TRBV5-1 and TRBJ2-3, with D perhaps TRBD2 (5 bases). Germline lookup yields CDR1 SGHRS and CDR2 YFSETQ. CDR3 length equals 14 residues. V lost 5 bases and J lost 0, with 10 bases in between. CDR3 protein: CASRRWTSTDTQYF. CDR3 bases: TGCGCCAGCAGACGTTGGACTAGCACAGATACGCAGTATTTT.

The chain couples TRBV20-1 to TRBJ2-1; D might be TRBD2 (6 bases). CDR1 DFQATT and CDR2 SNEGSKA come from the germline V gene (reference sequence). The CDR3 runs to 11 residues. V was cut by 3 bases and J by 8 bases, with 8 bases left in between. This chain's CDR3 is CSARRGDEQFF. The CDR3 DNA is TGCAGTGCTAGGCGGGGTGATGAGCAGTTCTTC.

The chain has TRBV7-6 and TRBJ2-1; D might be TRBD1 or TRBD2, each matching 5 bases. Trimming removed 8 bases at V and 5 bases at J, with 16 bases between. Per germline, CDR1 SGHVS and CDR2 FNYEAQ. CDR3 length: 14 amino acids. CDR3 coding DNA: TGTGCCAGCCTCGGACTCCAGGGCGACAATGAGCAGTTCTTC. Translating gives CASLGLQGDNEQFF.

There are a few counts of this clonotype. The gene calls are TRBV7-8 and TRBJ2-3; no clear D. This CDR3 comprises 21 residues. Trimming took 0 bases from V and 2 from J, leaving 27 bases between them. CDR1 is SGHVS, CDR2 FQNEAQ, per germline. The CDR3 DNA follows: TGTGCCAGCAGCTTAGCTACTCGACTCACCGTGAGAATAATACACACAGATACGCAGTATTTT. It is translated as CASSLATRLTVRIIHTDTQYF.

The chain combines TRBV19 with TRBJ2-7, with 10 positions matching TRBD1. The germline V gene has CDR1 LNHDA and CDR2 SQIVND (reference sequence). The junction had 20 bases not matched to a gene; V was cut back by 6 bases and J by 6 bases. The CDR3 has 18 residues. CDR3 sequence reads: CASSPGTGVRRGRFEQYF. The CDR3 nucleotides read TGTGCCAGTAGCCCCGGGACAGGGGTAAGACGAGGGAGATTCGAGCAGTACTTC.

Only a few counts were recorded for this clonotype. This chain uses TRBV5-1 with TRBJ2-5; no clear D. Looked up from germline, CDR1 is SGHRS and CDR2 is YFSETQ. This CDR3 region has 14 residues. V shed 3 bases and J shed 2 bases, with 11 bases lying between them. In DNA, the CDR3 is TGCGCCAGCAGCTCTTTAGGACCTCAAGAGACCCAGTACTTC. Translation: CASSSLGPQETQYF.

The V and J genes are TRBV3-1 and TRBJ2-4, with 9 nucleotides matching TRBD1. Germline assignment: CDR1 LGHDT and CDR2 YNNKEL (reference sequence). V gave up 4 bases and J gave up 10 bases; unmatched junction bases: 8. The CDR3 covers 14 residues. CDR3 bases: TGTGCCAGCAGCCCAGGGACAGGGTTCTCTATTCAGTACTTC. As protein: CASSPGTGFSIQYF.

CDR3 residues: CATRDRGLDTGELFF. In DNA, the CDR3 is TGTGCCACCAGGGATAGGGGGTTGGACACCGGGGAGCTGTTTTTT. This chain uses TRBV24-1 with TRBJ2-2; a possible D gene is TRBD1 (6 bases). The CDR3 runs to 15 residues. In germline, CDR1 is KGHDR, CDR2 SFDVKD. V was clipped by 7 bases and J by 3 bases, with 14 bases between them.

This clonotype has a handful of counts. The rearrangement uses TRBV20-1 and TRBJ1-2; 7 bases match TRBD1. The CDR3 contains 15 residues. Germline V gives CDR1 DFQATT, CDR2 SNEGSKA (reference sequence). J lost 1 base, V lost 3 bases, and 8 bases had no gene match. The CDR3 reads CSASVRQGLNYGYTF. Here the CDR3 DNA reads TGCAGTGCTAGTGTCCGACAGGGACTTAACTATGGCTACACCTTC.

The chain uses TRBV5-6 and TRBJ1-2; no reliable D call. The CDR3 runs to 16 residues. The V end lost 3 bases, the J end lost 4 bases, and 19 bases lay between the germline ends. Germline V gene lookup returns CDR1 SGHDT and CDR2 YYEEEE. CDR3 protein: CASSSWEDVLLYGYTF. The CDR3 DNA reads as TGTGCCAGCAGCTCGTGGGAGGACGTACTCCTCTATGGCTACACCTTC.

V gene TRBV21-1 combines with J gene TRBJ2-2; the table assigns TRBD1, which was not confirmed against the DNA. TRBV21-1 is flagged as a pseudogene. The CDR3 sequence is 18 residues long. Written as DNA, the CDR3 is TGTGCCAGCAGCAAAGGCCACCTGATGACGGCGAACACCGGGGAGCTGTTTTTT. Protein: CASSKGHLMTANTGELFF.

The J gene is TRBJ2-1, the V gene TRBV3-1; D unclear. Germline V gene data show CDR1 as LGHDT and CDR2 as YNNKEL (reference sequence). The V end was cut by 0 bases, the J end by 2 bases, with 8 bases between. The CDR3 contains 15 residues. The CDR3, as DNA: TGTGCCAGCAGCCAAGATTCGGCCCCCTACAATGAGCAGTTCTTC. It codes for CASSQDSAPYNEQFF.

The chain links TRBV6-6 to TRBJ2-3; the D is unclear. V lost 2 bases and J lost 0, with 6 bases in between. The CDR3 is made up of 14 amino acids. The germline V gene encodes CDR1 MNHNY and CDR2 SVGAGI (reference sequence). CDR3 in amino acids: CASSYDRSTDTQYF. Written as DNA, the CDR3 is TGTGCCAGCAGTTACGACCGCAGCACAGATACGCAGTATTTT.

The rearrangement joins TRBV20-1 to TRBJ2-7, with 7 nucleotides matching TRBD1. Germline assignment: CDR1 DFQATT and CDR2 SNEGSKA (reference sequence). This CDR3 region has 14 residues. The junction had 8 bases not matched to a gene; V was cut back by 3 bases and J by 3 bases. The CDR3 reads CSASRGRINYEQYF. The CDR3 DNA sequence: TGCAGTGCTAGTAGGGGGCGGATAAACTACGAGCAGTACTTC.

As to this clonotype: Its ends do not fully match the called genes, so a read error is possible. The chain carries TRBV11-2 and TRBJ2-2; tentatively, D is TRBD2 (5 bases). The CDR3 covers 15 residues. Germline CDR1 reads SGHAT; CDR2 reads FQNNGV. CDR3 in amino acids: CASTTGSKRGGELFF. As DNA, the CDR3 is TGTGCTAGCACCACGGGCTCAAAACGGGGCGGGGAGCTGTTTTTT.

This clonotype has at least ten counts. The rearrangement joins TRBV5-1 to TRBJ2-7; 8 nucleotides agree with TRBD1. Germline V gene data show CDR1 as SGHRS and CDR2 as YFSETQ. V trimming: 4 bases; J trimming: 0 bases; junction bases outside the gene matches: 3. CDR3 length: 14 residues. CDR3 sequence reads: CASSRTGLSYEQYF. In DNA form, the CDR3 reads TGCGCCAGCAGCCGGACAGGGCTCTCCTACGAGCAGTACTTC.

This chain joins TRBV27 and TRBJ2-5, with 9 bases matching TRBD1. The end of the DNA aligns better with TRBJ2-7, so the J call may be wrong. Germline CDR1 and CDR2: MNHEY and SMNVEV (reference sequence). The CDR3 is 14 amino acids. Here the CDR3 reads CASSCWDRAYEQYF. In DNA, the CDR3 is TGTGCCAGCAGTTGCTGGGACAGGGCGTACGAGCAGTACTTC.